The present T cell receptor (beta chain) was sequenced within a study of early T cells in non-severe SARS-CoV-2 infection. Across the whole study: Unsorted whole-blood RNA was sequenced in bulk, leaving chains unpaired. Study-wide results and limits: VDJdb matching skewed toward anti-spike CD8 responses, missing private and CD4 specificities.

This clonotype was seen at least ten times. No antigen is known for it. Researchers attached unique molecular identifiers to individual cDNA molecules. TCRdb analysed the 5' RACE reads with MiXCR anew, one entry per CDR3 protein. The top ten clones hold 3.5% to 5.5% of a sample with around 29,000 distinct CDR3 sequences, around 5% of them seen once. This CDR3 spans 12 amino acids. V was clipped by 3 bases and J by 1 base, with 5 bases between them. From germline, CDR1 is SQVTM and CDR2 ANQGSEA. J is TRBJ2-3 and V is TRBV29-1; D is undetermined. The TCR comes from an adult who was a healthcare worker with PCR-confirmed SARS-CoV-2 infection or an uninfected control (not recorded which). Material for sequencing was whole blood. CDR3 nucleotide sequence: TGCAGCGTTGATCTGGGCACAGATACGCAGTATTTT. Translating gives CSVDLGTDTQYF.